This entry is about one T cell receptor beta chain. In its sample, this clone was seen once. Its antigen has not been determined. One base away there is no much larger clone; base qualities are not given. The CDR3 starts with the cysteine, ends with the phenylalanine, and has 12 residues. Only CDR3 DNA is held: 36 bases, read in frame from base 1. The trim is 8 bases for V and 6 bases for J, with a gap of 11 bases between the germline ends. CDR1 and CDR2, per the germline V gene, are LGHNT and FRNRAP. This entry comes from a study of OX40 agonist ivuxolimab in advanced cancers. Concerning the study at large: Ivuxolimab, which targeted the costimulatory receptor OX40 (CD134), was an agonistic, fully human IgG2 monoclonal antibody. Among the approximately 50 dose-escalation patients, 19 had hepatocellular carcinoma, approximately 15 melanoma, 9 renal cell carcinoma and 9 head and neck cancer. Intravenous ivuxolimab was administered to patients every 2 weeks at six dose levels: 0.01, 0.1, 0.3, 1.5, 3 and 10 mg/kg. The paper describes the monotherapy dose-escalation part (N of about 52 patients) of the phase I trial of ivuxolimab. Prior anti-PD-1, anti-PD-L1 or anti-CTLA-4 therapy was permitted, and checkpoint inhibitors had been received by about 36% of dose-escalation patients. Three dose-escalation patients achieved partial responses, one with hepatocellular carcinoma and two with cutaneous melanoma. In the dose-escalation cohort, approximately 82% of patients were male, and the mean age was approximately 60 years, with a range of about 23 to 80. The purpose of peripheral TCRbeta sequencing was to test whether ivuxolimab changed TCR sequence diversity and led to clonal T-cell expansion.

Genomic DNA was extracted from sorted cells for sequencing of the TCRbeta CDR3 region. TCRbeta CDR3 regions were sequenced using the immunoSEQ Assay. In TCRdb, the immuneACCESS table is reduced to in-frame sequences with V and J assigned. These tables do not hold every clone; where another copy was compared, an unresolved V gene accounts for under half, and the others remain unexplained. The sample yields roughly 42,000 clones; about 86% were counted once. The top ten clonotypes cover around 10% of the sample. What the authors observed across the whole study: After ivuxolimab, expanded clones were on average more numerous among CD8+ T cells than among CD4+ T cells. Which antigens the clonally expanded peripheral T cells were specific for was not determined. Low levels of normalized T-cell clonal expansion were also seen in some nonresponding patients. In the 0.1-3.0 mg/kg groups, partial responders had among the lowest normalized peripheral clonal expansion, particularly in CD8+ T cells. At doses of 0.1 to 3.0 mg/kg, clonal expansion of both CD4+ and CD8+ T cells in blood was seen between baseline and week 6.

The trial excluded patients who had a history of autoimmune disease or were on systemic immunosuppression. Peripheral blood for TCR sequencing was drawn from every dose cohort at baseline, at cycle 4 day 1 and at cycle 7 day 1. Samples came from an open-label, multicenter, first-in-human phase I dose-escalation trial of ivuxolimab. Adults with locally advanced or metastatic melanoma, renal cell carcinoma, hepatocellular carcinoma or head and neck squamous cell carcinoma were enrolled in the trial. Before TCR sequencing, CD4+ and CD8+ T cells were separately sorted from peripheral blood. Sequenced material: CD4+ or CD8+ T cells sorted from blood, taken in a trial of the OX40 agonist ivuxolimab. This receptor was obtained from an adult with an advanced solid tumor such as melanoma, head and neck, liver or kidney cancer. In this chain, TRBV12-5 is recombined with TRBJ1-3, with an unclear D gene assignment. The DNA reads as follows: TGTGCTAGTTCTGGGATGGAAAACACCATATATTTT. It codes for CASSGMENTIYF.